This T cell receptor (beta chain) was captured in a study of identical twins. TCRdb itself ran the 5' RACE reads through MiXCR, one entry per CDR3 protein. The sample consists of approximately 670,000 distinct CDR3 sequences, roughly 6% of them appearing once. This clonotype was counted many times. Germline values: CDR1 SGHVS, CDR2 FQNEAQ. The length of the CDR3 is 15 residues. Between the trimmed V and J ends, which lost 5 bases and 6 bases, there was a span of 18 bases. Material: naive T cells sorted from blood. This receptor was identified in a man younger than 30 in good health. The rearrangement links TRBV7-8 to TRBJ2-3, with D uncertain. In DNA form, the CDR3 reads TGTGCCAGCAGCCCACGCCCGGGCTCTCATGATACGCAGTATTTT. This sequence encodes CASSPRPGSHDTQYF. Based on the CDR3 plus reference TRBV7-8 and TRBJ2-3, the full variable domain is GAGVSQSPRYKVAKRGQDVALRCDPISGHVSLFWYQQALGQGPEFLTYFQNEAQLDKSGLPSDRFFAERPEGSVSTLKIQRTQQEDSAVYLCASSPRPGSHDTQYFGPGTRLTVL.